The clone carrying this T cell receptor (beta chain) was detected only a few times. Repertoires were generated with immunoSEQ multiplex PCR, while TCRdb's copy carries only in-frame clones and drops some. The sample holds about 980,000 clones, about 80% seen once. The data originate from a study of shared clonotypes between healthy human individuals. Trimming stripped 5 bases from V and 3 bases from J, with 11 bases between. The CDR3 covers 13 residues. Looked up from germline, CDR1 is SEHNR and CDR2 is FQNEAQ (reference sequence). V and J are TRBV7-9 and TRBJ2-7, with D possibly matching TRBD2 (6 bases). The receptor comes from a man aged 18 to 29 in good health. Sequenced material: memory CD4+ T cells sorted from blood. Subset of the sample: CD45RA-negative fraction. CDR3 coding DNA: TGTGCCAGCAGCCGTTGGGGGGACTACGAGCAGTACTTC. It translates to CASSRWGDYEQYF.